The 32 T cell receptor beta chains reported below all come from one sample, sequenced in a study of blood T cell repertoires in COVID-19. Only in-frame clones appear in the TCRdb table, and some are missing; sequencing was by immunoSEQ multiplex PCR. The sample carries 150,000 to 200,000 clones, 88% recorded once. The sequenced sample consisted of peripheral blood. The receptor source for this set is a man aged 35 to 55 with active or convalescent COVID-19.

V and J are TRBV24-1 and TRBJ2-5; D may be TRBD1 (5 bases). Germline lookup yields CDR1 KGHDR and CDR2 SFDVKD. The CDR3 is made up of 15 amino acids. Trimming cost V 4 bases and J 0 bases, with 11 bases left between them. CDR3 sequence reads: CATSDYRQNQETQYF. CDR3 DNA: TGTGCCACCAGTGACTACAGACAGAACCAAGAGACCCAGTACTTC.

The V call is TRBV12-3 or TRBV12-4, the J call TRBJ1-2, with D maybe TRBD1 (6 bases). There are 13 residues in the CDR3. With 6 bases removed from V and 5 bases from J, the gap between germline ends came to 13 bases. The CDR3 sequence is CASSWAGEYGYTF. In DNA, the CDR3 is TGTGCCAGCAGCTGGGCAGGGGAGTATGGCTACACCTTC.

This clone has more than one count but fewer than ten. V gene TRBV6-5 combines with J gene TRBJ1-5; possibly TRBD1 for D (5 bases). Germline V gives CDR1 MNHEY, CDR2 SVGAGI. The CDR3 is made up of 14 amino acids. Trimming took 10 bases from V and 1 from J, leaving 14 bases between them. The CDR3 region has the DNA TGTGCCACCCTCGTGCGGGACAGCAATCAGCCCCAGCATTTT. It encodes CATLVRDSNQPQHF.

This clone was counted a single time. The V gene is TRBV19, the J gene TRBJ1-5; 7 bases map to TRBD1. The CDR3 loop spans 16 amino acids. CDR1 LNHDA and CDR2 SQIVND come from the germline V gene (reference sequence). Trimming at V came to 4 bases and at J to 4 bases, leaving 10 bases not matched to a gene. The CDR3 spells CASSTPRDSGNQPQHF. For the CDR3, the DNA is TGTGCCAGTAGTACCCCCCGGGACAGTGGAAATCAGCCCCAGCATTTT.

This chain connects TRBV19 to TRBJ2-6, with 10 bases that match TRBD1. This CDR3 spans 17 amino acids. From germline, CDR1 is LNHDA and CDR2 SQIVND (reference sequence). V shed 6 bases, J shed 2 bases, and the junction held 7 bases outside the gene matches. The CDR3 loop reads CASSLPGQGTGANVLTF. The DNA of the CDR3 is TGTGCCAGTAGCCTCCCGGGACAGGGGACTGGGGCCAACGTCCTGACTTTC.

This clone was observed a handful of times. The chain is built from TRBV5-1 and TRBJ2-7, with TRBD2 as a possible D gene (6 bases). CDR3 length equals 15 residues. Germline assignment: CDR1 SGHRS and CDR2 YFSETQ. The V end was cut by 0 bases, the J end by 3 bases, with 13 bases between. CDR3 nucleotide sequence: TGCGCCAGCAGCTTGGTCGGCGGGACCCGCTACGAGCAGTACTTC. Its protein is CASSLVGGTRYEQYF. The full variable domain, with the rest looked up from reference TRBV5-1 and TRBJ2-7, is KAGVTQTPRYLIKTRGQQVTLSCSPISGHRSVSWYQQTPGQGLQFLFEYFSETQRNKGNFPGRFSGRQFSNSRSEMNVSTLELGDSALYLCASSLVGGTRYEQYFGPGTRLTVT.

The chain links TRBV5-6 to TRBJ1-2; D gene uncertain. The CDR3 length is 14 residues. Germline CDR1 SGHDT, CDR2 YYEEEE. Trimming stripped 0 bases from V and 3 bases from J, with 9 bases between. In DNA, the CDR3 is TGTGCCAGCAGCTTGGGCACTAGCGACTATGGCTACACCTTC. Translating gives CASSLGTSDYGYTF.

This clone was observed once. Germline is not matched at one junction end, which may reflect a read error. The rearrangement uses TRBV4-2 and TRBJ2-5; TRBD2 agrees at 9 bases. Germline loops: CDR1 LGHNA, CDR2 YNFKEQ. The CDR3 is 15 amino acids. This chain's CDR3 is CASSQELAGVTTQYF. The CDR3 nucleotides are TGTGCCAGCAGTCAAGAGTTAGCGGGGGTCACGACCCAGTACTTC.

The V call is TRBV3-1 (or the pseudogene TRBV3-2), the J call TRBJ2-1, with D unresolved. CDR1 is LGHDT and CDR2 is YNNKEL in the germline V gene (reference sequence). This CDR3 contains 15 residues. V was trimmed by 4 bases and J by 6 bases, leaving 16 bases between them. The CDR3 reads CASSLVGPSSNEQFF. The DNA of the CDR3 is TGTGCCAGCAGCCTCGTTGGCCCTTCTAGCAATGAGCAGTTCTTC.

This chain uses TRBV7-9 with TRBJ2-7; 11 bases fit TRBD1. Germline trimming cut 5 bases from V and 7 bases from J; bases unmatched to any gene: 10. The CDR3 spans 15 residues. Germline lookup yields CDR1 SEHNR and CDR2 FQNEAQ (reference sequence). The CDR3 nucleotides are TGTGCCAGCAGCCCCACTGGGACAGGGGGGCCGGAGCAGTACTTC. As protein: CASSPTGTGGPEQYF.

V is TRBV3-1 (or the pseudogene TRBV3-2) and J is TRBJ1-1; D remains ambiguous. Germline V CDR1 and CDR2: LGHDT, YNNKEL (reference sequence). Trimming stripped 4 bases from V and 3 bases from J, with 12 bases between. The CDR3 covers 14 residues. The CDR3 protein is CASSLTGGYTEAFF. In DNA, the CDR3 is TGTGCCAGCAGCCTGACCGGAGGGTACACTGAAGCTTTCTTT.

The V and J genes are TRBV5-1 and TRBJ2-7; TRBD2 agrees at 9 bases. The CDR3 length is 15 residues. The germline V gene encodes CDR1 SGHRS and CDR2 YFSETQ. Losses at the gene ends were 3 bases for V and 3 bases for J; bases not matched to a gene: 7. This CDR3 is CASSSFSGSGYEQYF. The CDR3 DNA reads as TGCGCCAGCAGCTCCTTTAGCGGGAGTGGCTACGAGCAGTACTTC.

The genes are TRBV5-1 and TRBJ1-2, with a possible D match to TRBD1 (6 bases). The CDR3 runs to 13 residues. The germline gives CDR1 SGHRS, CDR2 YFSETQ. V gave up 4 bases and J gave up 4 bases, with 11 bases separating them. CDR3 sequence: CASSKDSSYGYTF. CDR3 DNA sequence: TGCGCCAGCAGCAAGGACAGCAGCTATGGCTACACCTTC.

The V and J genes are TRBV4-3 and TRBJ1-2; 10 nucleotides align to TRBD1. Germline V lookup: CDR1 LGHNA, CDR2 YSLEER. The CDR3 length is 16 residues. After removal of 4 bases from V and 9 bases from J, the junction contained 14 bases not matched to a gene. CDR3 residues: CASSPTGGVGSVRYTF. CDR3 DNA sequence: TGCGCCAGCAGCCCGACAGGGGGCGTGGGTAGTGTTCGCTACACCTTC.

CDR3 DNA: TGTGCCAGCAGCCTCTCCTCTAGCGGGGGATCCTACAATGAGCAGTTCTTC. Its protein product is CASSLSSSGGSYNEQFF. J is TRBJ2-1 and V is TRBV3-1 (or the pseudogene TRBV3-2); 10 bases map to TRBD2. The CDR3 spans 17 residues. Germline loops: CDR1 LGHDT, CDR2 YNNKEL (reference sequence). V lost 4 bases to trimming and J lost 1 base; unmatched junction nucleotides: 7.

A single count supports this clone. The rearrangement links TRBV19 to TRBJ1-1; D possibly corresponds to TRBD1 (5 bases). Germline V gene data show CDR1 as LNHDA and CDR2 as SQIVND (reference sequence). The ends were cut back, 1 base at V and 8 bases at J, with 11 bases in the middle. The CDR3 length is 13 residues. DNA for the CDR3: TGTGCCAGTAGTATAGCGGTTAGGGGAGAAGCTTTCTTT. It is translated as CASSIAVRGEAFF.

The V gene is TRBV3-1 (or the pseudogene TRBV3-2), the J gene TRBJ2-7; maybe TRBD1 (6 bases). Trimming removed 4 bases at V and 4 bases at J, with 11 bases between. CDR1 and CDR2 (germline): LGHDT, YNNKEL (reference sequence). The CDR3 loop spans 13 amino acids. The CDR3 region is CASSRTAPYEQYF. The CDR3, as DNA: TGTGCCAGCAGCCGGACAGCTCCGTACGAGCAGTACTTC.

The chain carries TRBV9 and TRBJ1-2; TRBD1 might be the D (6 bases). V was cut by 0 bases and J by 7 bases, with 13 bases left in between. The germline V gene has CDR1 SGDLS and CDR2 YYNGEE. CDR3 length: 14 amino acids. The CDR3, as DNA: TGTGCCAGCAGCGTAGGTTCAGGGGCGAGTGGCTACACCTTC. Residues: CASSVGSGASGYTF.

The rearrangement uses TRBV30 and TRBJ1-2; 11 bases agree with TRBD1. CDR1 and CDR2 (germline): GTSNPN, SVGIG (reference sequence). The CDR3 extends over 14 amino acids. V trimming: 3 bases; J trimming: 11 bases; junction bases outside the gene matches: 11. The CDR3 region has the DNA TGTGCCTGGAGCCACGGGGGGACAGGGGGACTATACACCTTC. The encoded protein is CAWSHGGTGGLYTF. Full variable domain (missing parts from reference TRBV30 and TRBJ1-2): SQTIHQWPATLVQPVGSPLSLECTVEGTSNPNLYWYRQAAGRGLQLLFYSVGIGQISSEVPQNLSASRPQDRQFILSSKKLLLSDSGFYLCAWSHGGTGGLYTFGSGTRLTVV.

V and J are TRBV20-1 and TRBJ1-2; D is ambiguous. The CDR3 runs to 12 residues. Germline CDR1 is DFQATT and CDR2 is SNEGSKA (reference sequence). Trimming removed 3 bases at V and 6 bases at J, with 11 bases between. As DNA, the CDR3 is TGCAGTGCTAGTTTTTCTTCGGATGGCTACACCTTC. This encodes CSASFSSDGYTF.

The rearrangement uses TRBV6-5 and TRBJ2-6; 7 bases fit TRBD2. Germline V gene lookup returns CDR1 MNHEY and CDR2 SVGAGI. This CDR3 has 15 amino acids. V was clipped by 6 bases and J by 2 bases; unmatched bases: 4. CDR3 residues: CASRSGGAGANVLTF. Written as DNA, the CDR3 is TGTGCCAGCAGATCTGGGGGGGCTGGGGCCAACGTCCTGACTTTC.

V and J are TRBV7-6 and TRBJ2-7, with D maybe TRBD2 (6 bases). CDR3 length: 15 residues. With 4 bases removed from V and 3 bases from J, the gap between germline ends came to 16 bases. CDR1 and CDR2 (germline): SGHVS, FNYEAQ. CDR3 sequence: CASSSLGTSGYEQYF. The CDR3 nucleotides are TGTGCCAGCAGCTCCCTTGGGACTTCTGGCTACGAGCAGTACTTC.

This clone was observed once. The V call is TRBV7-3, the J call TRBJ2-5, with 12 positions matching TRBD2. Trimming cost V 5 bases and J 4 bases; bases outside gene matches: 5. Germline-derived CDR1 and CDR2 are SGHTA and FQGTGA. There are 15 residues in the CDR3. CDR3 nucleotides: TGTGCCAGCAGCCGGACTAGCGGGGAGGGAGAGACCCAGTACTTC. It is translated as CASSRTSGEGETQYF.

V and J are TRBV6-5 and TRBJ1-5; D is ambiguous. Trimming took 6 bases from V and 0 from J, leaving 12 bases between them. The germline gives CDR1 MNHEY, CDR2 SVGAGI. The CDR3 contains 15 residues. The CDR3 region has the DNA TGTGCCAGCAGGCCCGCGGTAGTTAGCAATCAGCCCCAGCATTTT. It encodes CASRPAVVSNQPQHF.

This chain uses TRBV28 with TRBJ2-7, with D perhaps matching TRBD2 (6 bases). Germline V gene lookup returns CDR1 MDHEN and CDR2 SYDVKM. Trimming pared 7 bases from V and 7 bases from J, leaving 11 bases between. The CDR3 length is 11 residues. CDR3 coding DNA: TGTGCCAGCAACGTAGGAGGGGAGCAGTACTTC. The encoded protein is CASNVGGEQYF. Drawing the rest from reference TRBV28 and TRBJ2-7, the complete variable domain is DVKVTQSSRYLVKRTGEKVFLECVQDMDHENMFWYRQDPGLGLRLIYFSYDVKMKEKGDIPEGYSVSREKKERFSLILESASTNQTSMYLCASNVGGEQYFGPGTRLTVT.

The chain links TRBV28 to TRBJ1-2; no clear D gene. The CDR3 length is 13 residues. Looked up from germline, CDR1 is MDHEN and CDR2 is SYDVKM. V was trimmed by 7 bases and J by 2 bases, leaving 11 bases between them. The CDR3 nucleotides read TGTGCCAGCATGGTGCGCCTGAACTATGGCTACACCTTC. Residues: CASMVRLNYGYTF.

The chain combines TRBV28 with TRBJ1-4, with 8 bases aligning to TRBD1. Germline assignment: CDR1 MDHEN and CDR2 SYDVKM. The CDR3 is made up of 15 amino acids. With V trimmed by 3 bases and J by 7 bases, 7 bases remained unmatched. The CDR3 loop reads CASSLGDRSSEKLFF. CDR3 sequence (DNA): TGTGCCAGCAGTTTGGGGGACAGGAGTTCTGAAAAACTGTTTTTT.

The CDR3 spells CASRGGQAGSLHF. Written as DNA, the CDR3 is TGTGCCAGCAGGGGGGGACAGGCGGGGTCCCTCCACTTT. V is TRBV12-3 or TRBV12-4 and J is TRBJ1-6; 8 nucleotides match TRBD1. The CDR3 has 13 amino acids. The V gene end was trimmed by 6 bases and the J gene end by 14 bases; junction bases not matched to a gene: 9.

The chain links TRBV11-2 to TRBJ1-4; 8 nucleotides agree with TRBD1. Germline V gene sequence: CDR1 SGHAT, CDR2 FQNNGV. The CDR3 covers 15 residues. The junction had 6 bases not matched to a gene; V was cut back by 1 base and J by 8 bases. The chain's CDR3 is CASSLGDRRIEKLFF. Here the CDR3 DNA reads TGTGCCAGCAGCTTAGGGGACAGGAGAATAGAAAAACTGTTTTTT.

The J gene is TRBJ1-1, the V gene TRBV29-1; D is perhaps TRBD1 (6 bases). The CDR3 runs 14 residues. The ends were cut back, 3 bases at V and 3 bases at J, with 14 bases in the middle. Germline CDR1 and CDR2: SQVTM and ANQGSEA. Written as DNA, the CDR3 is TGCAGCGTTGAGAGGGGGATTAGGGACACTGAAGCTTTCTTT. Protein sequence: CSVERGIRDTEAFF.

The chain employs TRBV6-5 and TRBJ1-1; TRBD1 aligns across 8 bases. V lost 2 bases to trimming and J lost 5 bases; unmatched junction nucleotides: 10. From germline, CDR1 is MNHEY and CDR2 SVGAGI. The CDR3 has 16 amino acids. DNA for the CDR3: TGTGCCAGCAGTTACGGGCAGGGGGCAACCTTTACTGAAGCTTTCTTT. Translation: CASSYGQGATFTEAFF.

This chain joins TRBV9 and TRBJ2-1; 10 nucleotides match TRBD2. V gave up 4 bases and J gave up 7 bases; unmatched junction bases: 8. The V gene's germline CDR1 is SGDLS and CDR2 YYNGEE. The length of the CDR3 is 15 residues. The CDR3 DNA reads TGTGCCAGCAGCATGAGCGGGGGGGCCCGAAATGAGCAGTTCTTC. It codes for CASSMSGGARNEQFF.